This section outlines one TCR beta chain sequence together with its context. Its antigen is unknown. Base qualities are not provided; no much larger clone lies one nucleotide away. The data stem from a study of T cell responses to AZD1222 COVID-19 vaccine (dated by TCRdb to about 2021). Background on the whole study: TCR sequencing covered roughly 230 trial participants: 207 given two doses of AZD1222 and around 25 given two doses of MenACWY control vaccine. Trial participants were enrolled by age into 18-55, 56-69 and 70-plus year subgroups, with roughly 160, 29 and 62 TCR-sequenced participants respectively.

The CDR3 contains 16 residues, cysteine and phenylalanine counted. Only the CDR3 region is kept as DNA, spanning 48 bases read in frame from base 1. The junction shows trimming of 4 bases on V and 1 base on J, plus 17 bases between the germline ends. CDR1 is given as SGDLS and CDR2 as YYNGEE, both from the germline V gene. The CDR3 regions of human TCRbeta chains were analyzed by immunosequencing. In the paper's pipeline: TCRs in the repertoires were matched against a reference library of SARS-CoV-2-specific TCRs that had been generated with the MIRA antigen-specificity platform. Breadth was defined as the fraction of unique TCRs that were SARS-CoV-2-associated, and depth was defined as the fraction of total T cells that were SARS-CoV-2-associated. Using the MIRA data, every spike-specific TCR was mapped to the spike region that the TCR reacted to and assigned to either a CD4 or a CD8 class. Log10-transformed breadth and depth values were compared by one-way ANOVA with Sidak's multiple comparisons tests. Not all clones reach the TCRdb copy of this immuneACCESS table, which keeps in-frame sequences only. Checked studies attribute under half of the gap to unresolved V genes and leave the rest unexplained. The V and J calls and the clone size are those of that table, but D and trimming were determined from the DNA. The sample table shows some 120,000 clones, and 70% to 90% are seen once. The ten largest clonotypes hold 3.9% of the sample.

The investigation overall reported the following: After two AZD1222 doses, spike-specific TCR breadth and depth were significantly higher than at day 0 and than in MenACWY recipients. Epitopes outside the regions mutated in the B.1.351 and B.1.1.7 variants were reportedly recognized by nearly half of the unique spike-specific TCRs. The whole spike protein was spanned by vaccine-associated CD4 TCRs, and dominant responses were seen in regions 160-218 and 743-854. Conclusions about previously exposed vaccinees are limited because only a handful of AZD1222 recipients were SARS-CoV-2 seropositive at baseline. Because no samples from the day 14 peak response were available, repertoires could be characterized only after the peak T cell response. Participants were mostly white British and included more females than males, and it was suggested by the authors that clonal diversity may have been underestimated. The 56-69-year group was small, and its depth increase did not reach significance, likely because of low power.

The time point label, read with the paper, signifies: baseline before first vaccination. The sample's treatment or condition label, decoded: meningococcal conjugate vaccine given as trial control. Vaccinee samples were obtained from the UK trials COV001 and COV002, which included a single-blind randomized controlled phase 2/3 trial of AZD1222 (ChAdOx1 nCoV-19) in healthy adults. For TCRbeta chain sequencing, PBMC samples were collected from trial participants at day 0 and at day 28 after the second dose. This clonotype originated in an adult in good health. The material was peripheral blood, obtained on day 0 of MenACWY control vaccination. This sequence uses TRBV9 and TRBJ1-1; D gene: possibly TRBD1, on 6 matching bases. CDR3 region: CASSPRQGRWNTEAFF. At the DNA level, the sequence is TGTGCCAGCAGCCCAAGGCAGGGGAGGTGGAACACTGAAGCTTTCTTT.